This T cell receptor beta chain was sequenced during a study of T cells of healthy individuals. The CDR3 extends over 13 amino acids. The J segment lost 2 bases and the V segment lost 8 bases, leaving 6 bases of the junction unmatched. CDR1 is LGHNA, CDR2 YNFKEQ, per germline. This clonotype occurred a few times. TCRdb itself ran the 5' RACE reads through MiXCR, one entry per CDR3 protein. The repertoire holds 55,000 to 65,000 distinct CDR3 sequences, with roughly 16% as singletons. The rearrangement uses TRBV4-2 and TRBJ2-7, with 7 bases aligning to TRBD1. This receptor was obtained from a human donor in good health. DNA of the CDR3: TGTGCCAGCGGTCGAGGGGGCACCTACGAGCAGTACTTC. Translated, it gives CASGRGGTYEQYF.